This TCR beta chain was recovered during a study of neurological immune-mediated disorders (dated by TCRdb to between 2017 and 2020). Background on the whole study: Among the roughly 34 multiple sclerosis patients, relapsing-remitting MS was present in some 31 and secondary progressive MS was present in 3. The roughly 100 TCR-beta libraries covered PBMC samples along with longitudinal samples, technical triplicates, and paired sorted CD4+ and CD8+ T-cell subsets. The cohort included roughly 71 subjects: about 15 with HAM/TSP, roughly 35 with multiple sclerosis, and 20 healthy controls. Longitudinal HAM/TSP donors and healthy donors each had 3 time-points at intervals of roughly 3-45 months. Peripheral blood TCR-beta repertoires from HTLV-I-associated myelopathy (HAM/TSP) patients, multiple sclerosis patients and healthy controls were compared by UMI-based sequencing. The paper as a whole reports these results and caveats: Phylogenetic analysis grouped repertoires from 18 of 34 MS patients into a cluster of related CDR3 sequences, suggesting a possible repertoire-level signature. TCR clonal expansion was highest in HAM/TSP patients and lowest in MS patients, with MS patients falling below even healthy controls. The MS cluster showed no association with clinical or MRI features, and the authors stated that larger cohorts are needed. No identical CDR3 amino acid sequences were shared among expanded clones across subjects, suggesting private TCR-beta repertoires in all groups.

Explained via the paper, the time point label denotes: longitudinal time-point 1 (baseline). Libraries from unsorted PBMCs were made from 2 million PBMCs kept in RNAlater at -80 degrees C until RNA extraction. The multiple sclerosis patients were enrolled in a US clinical protocol that used magnetic resonance imaging to evaluate disease progression. Peripheral blood was subjected to Ficoll-Hypaque density gradient centrifugation to isolate PBMCs, which were then cryopreserved in liquid nitrogen. The CDR3 sequence holds 14 residues, the cysteine and phenylalanine included. Solely the CDR3 DNA is kept, with 42 bases framed from the first base. The junction carries 10 bases between V and J, which are trimmed by 2 bases and 2 bases respectively. CDR1 MNHNY and CDR2 SVGAGI are derived from the germline V gene (reference sequence). In this sample, this clonotype turned up many times. The antigen it recognizes is unknown. No quality values exist for individual bases; no much larger clone is one base distant.

cDNA was synthesized by template-switch 5'RACE using a primer carrying a 10-nucleotide random unique molecular identifier by which each TCR transcript was tagged. Every sequencing run yielded over 160 million TCR-beta sequences covering 15-18 subjects. Total RNA was extracted with the RNeasy kit. Using the KAPA Real-time Library Amplification kit, TCR-beta VDJ regions were amplified with primers for the TCR constant region and the 5'RACE anchor. Sample indexes and Illumina adaptors were added in a first PCR, and a second PCR then increased library yield. The roughly 650 bp TCR product was size-selected on a 2% E-gel SizeSelection system after Ampure bead purification. Before pooling, libraries had their quality checked on a Bioanalyzer, their concentration measured with Qubit, and their quantity determined with the Kapa Library Quantification kit. An Illumina HiSeq 2500 was used to sequence the libraries paired-end at 2 x 150 bp. To increase sequence diversity, roughly 23-30% phiX was spiked into each library pool. Per the authors' processing: The quality-filtered reads were processed with the UMI-based MiGEC pipeline, whose error correction step removed more than 90% of the raw TCR sequences. IMGT germline references were used for alignment of VDJ genes, and clonotypes were defined by a unique CDR3 amino acid sequence together with V-J genes. Clonal expansion, Shannon diversity and CDR3 relatedness were evaluated with VDJtools (CalcPairwiseDistances, ClusterSamples), while phylogenetic trees were built in CLCbio workbench. Expanded clones were defined as having at least 8 unique UMIs, based on coefficient-of-variation modelling across technical triplicates. TCRdb trimmed public reads at Q25 via fastp, called clones via MiXCR and kept in-frame beta chains. Every CDR3 protein is listed once, alongside the most common genes and DNA of its rows. These V and J calls are TCRdb output, not the study's own analysis. The sample profile shows tens of thousands of distinct CDR3 sequences; roughly 3.1% of them were found once. Approximately 8.4% of the sample is held by the ten biggest clonotypes.

In this chain, TRBV6-6 is recombined with TRBJ2-7; the D gene is possibly TRBD2, with 5 bases matching. The sample taken for sequencing was PBMCs. The TCR originated in an older woman with multiple sclerosis. The CDR3 reads as follows: CASSYPGDPYEQYF. The base sequence is TGTGCCAGCAGTTACCCCGGGGATCCCTACGAGCAGTACTTC.